This T cell receptor beta chain was captured in a study of beta chain features in type 1 diabetes. Study-wide background: Summed over all samples, the examined sorted cells came to 95 million to 130 million.

The sample holds a few counts of this clone. The ends were cut back, 8 bases at V and 2 bases at J, with 19 bases in the middle. Germline values: CDR1 SGHTA, CDR2 FQGNSA. CDR3 length: 16 amino acids. Expressed TCRB transcripts were sequenced, since all the RNA that had been isolated was reverse transcribed. Read counts averaged approximately 3.5 million for samples of naive, central memory and regulatory T cells. Profiling relied on immunoSEQ multiplex PCR, and the TCRdb table lists in-frame clones only, not all of them. Of almost 250,000 clones listed, about 14% were seen once; the top ten hold 0.025% to 0.03%. The authors sorted CD4+ naive, central memory, regulatory and stem cell-like memory cells via CD45RO/CCR7/CD25/CD127/CD95/CD27.

The sequence was obtained from a middle-aged woman in good health. This rearrangement joins TRBV7-2 to TRBJ1-5; tentatively, D is TRBD1 (5 bases). Specimen: naive CD4+ T cells from blood. The CDR3 loop is CASQSLGGVGNQPQHF. The CDR3 DNA follows: TGTGCCAGCCAAAGTCTCGGGGGTGTCGGCAATCAGCCCCAGCATTTT.